The present T cell receptor (beta chain) was sequenced within a study of blood T cell repertoires in COVID-19. Overall study context: Whether acute or convalescent, the COVID-19 samples came from the United States, Italy and Spain. The analysed material was cDNA or gDNA that came from T cells, B-cell-depleted T cells, or PBMCs.

Per the original methods: By means of reference gene primer amplification, nucleated cell counts were estimated. TCRdb keeps only in-frame clones here, not all; method: immunoSEQ multiplex PCR. The V and J calls and clone size are taken from that table; D and trimming were inferred from the DNA. The table records roughly 160,000 clones, 60% to 85% of them present only once. This clone showed up just a few times. The length of the CDR3 is 16 residues. Germline V gives CDR1 MNHNY, CDR2 SVGAGI (reference sequence). With V trimmed by 6 bases and J by 2 bases, 10 bases remained unmatched. Patients from Seattle were sampled longitudinally, starting during active infection.

The chain combines TRBV6-6 with TRBJ2-1, with 7 bases matching TRBD2. The sample taken for sequencing was peripheral blood. This TCR came from a woman aged 60 to 75 with COVID-19, enrolled during active disease. CDR3 protein: CASSSLGSGTYNEQFF. The DNA of the CDR3 is TGTGCCAGCAGCTCTTTGGGCAGCGGGACCTACAATGAGCAGTTCTTC.